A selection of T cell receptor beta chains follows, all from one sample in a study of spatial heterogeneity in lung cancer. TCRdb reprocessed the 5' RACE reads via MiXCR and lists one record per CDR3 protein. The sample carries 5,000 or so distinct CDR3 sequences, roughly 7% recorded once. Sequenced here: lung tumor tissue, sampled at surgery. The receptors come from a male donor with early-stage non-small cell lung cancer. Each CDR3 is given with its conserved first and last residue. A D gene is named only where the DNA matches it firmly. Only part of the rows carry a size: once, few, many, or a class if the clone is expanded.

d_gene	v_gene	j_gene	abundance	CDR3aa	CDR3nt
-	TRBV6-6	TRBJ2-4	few	CASGTGTTQNIQYF	TGTGCCAGTGGTACCGGGACGACTCAAAACATTCAGTACTTC
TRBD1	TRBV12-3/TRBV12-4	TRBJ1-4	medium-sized	CASRNDRGNEKLFF	TGTGCCAGCAGAAACGACAGGGGTAATGAAAAACTGTTTTTT
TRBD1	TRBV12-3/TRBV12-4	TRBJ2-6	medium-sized	CASSPTGAGANVLTF	TGTGCCAGCAGTCCGACAGGGGCTGGGGCCAACGTCCTGACTTTC
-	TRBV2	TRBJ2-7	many	CASSENREPIYEQYF	TGTGCCAGCAGTGAAAACAGGGAGCCCATCTACGAGCAGTACTTC
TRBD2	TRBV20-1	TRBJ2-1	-	CSPREITSGYNEQFF	TGCAGTCCTAGAGAGATTACTAGCGGATACAATGAGCAGTTCTTC
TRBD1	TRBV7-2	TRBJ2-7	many	CASSLDGTGVYEQYF	TGTGCCAGCAGCTTAGATGGGACAGGGGTCTACGAGCAGTACTTC
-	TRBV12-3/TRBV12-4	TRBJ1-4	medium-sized	CASTFEAHGGLGEKLFF	TGTGCCAGCACCTTTGAGGCCCACGGGGGGTTGGGCGAAAAACTGTTTTTT
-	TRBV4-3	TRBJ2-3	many	CASSQDWGTTSTDTQYF	TGCGCCAGCAGCCAAGACTGGGGAACGACTAGCACAGATACGCAGTATTTT
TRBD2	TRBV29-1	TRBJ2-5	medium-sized	CSVGTSGQETQYF	TGCAGCGTCGGGACTAGCGGTCAAGAGACCCAGTACTTC
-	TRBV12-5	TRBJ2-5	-	CASGSPGPGVEETQYF	TGTGCTAGTGGTTCGCCGGGACCCGGAGTGGAAGAGACCCAGTACTTC
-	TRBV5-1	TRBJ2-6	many	CASSLGPRSGANVLTF	TGCGCCAGCAGCCTGGGACCGCGGTCTGGGGCCAACGTCCTGACTTTC
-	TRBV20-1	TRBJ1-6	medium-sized	CSVGSASPLHF	TGCAGTGTAGGGAGCGCTTCACCCCTCCACTTT